These 10 T cell receptor beta chains were sequenced from one sample in a study of T cell changes during pregnancy in multiple sclerosis. Method: immunoSEQ multiplex PCR; TCRdb's copy keeps in-frame clones and lacks some. This sample has some 68,000 clones, with about 89% found just once. Sequences were derived from peripheral blood, sampled in the second trimester of pregnancy. The receptors shown here come from a female donor with multiple sclerosis, enrolled in a pregnancy study.

The chain joins TRBV30 to TRBJ2-7; D remains ambiguous. Germline V gene data show CDR1 as GTSNPN and CDR2 as SVGIG (reference sequence). The CDR3 covers 13 residues. Trimming shortened V by 2 bases and J by 5 bases, and 13 bases separated the two germline ends. The CDR3 protein is CAWSRNFRDEQYF. In nucleotides, the CDR3 is TGTGCCTGGAGTCGCAATTTTCGGGACGAGCAGTACTTC.

This clone was detected only once. J is TRBJ1-5 and V is TRBV5-1, with 7 bases lining up with TRBD1. This CDR3 spans 17 amino acids. Germline trimming cut 4 bases from V and 0 bases from J; bases unmatched to any gene: 10. From germline, CDR1 is SGHRS and CDR2 YFSETQ. The CDR3 DNA follows: TGCGCCAGCAGCCTGGATGGGACAGAGTATAGCAATCAGCCCCAGCATTTT. As protein: CASSLDGTEYSNQPQHF.

The V gene is TRBV5-4, the J gene TRBJ1-6; D unclear. Per the germline V gene, CDR1 is SGHNT and CDR2 is YYREEE (reference sequence). V lost 0 bases and J lost 2, with 12 bases in between. The CDR3 has 17 residues. This CDR3 reads CASSLDGGEAYNSPLHF. As DNA, the CDR3 is TGTGCCAGCAGCTTGGATGGCGGGGAGGCCTATAATTCACCCCTCCACTTT. The whole variable domain, remainder taken from reference TRBV5-4 and TRBJ1-6, is ETGVTQSPTHLIKTRGQQVTLRCSSQSGHNTVSWYQQALGQGPQFIFQYYREEENGRGNFPPRFSGLQFPNYSSELNVNALELDDSALYLCASSLDGGEAYNSPLHFGNGTRLTVT.

The rearrangement uses TRBV6-4 and TRBJ1-1, with D unclear. This CDR3 comprises 13 residues. CDR1 is MRHNA, CDR2 SNTAGT, per germline. The V end lost 6 bases, the J end lost 1 base, and 9 bases lay between the germline ends. The CDR3 reads CASRTEQNTEAFF. The CDR3 bases are TGTGCCAGCAGAACAGAACAGAACACTGAAGCTTTCTTT.

The rearrangement joins TRBV6-5 to TRBJ2-1; 9 nucleotides align to TRBD2. V shed 6 bases, J shed 6 bases, and the junction held 9 bases outside the gene matches. Germline assignment: CDR1 MNHEY and CDR2 SVGAGI. The CDR3 sequence is 15 residues long. This CDR3 reads CASSNRGLAINEQFF. The CDR3 coding sequence is TGTGCCAGCAGCAACCGGGGACTAGCCATCAATGAGCAGTTCTTC.

This chain joins TRBV18 and TRBJ2-5; the D is unclear. V was shortened by 0 bases and J by 2 bases, with 7 bases between the two germline ends. This CDR3 has 14 amino acids. Germline V gene sequence: CDR1 KGHSH, CDR2 LQKENI. For the CDR3, the DNA is TGTGCCAGCTCACCACCGGGCAGGCAAGAGACCCAGTACTTC. This sequence encodes CASSPPGRQETQYF.

CDR3 protein: CAWSSGLAGGRETQYF. The CDR3 bases are TGTGCCTGGAGTAGTGGACTAGCGGGGGGGCGGGAGACCCAGTACTTC. The chain couples TRBV30 to TRBJ2-5; 15 nucleotides align to TRBD2. Germline lookup yields CDR1 GTSNPN and CDR2 SVGIG (reference sequence). V was clipped by 2 bases and J by 5 bases; unmatched bases: 6. The CDR3 has 16 residues.

The J gene is TRBJ2-1, the V gene TRBV5-1, with TRBD2 identical over 13 bases. The J segment lost 9 bases and the V segment lost 6 bases, leaving 9 bases of the junction unmatched. The CDR3 is made up of 15 amino acids. The germline V gene encodes CDR1 SGHRS and CDR2 YFSETQ. DNA for the CDR3: TGCGCCAGCAACCCAACTAGCGGGAGGGCCGGTGAGCAGTTCTTC. Amino acid sequence: CASNPTSGRAGEQFF.

The table lists this clone with a count of one. V usage is TRBV2 and J usage is TRBJ1-1; D ambiguous. Germline CDR1 SNHLY, CDR2 FYNNEI. The length of the CDR3 is 13 residues. The V and J ends lost 7 bases and 5 bases respectively, with 14 bases between them. DNA of the CDR3: TGTGCCAGCAAGTCGGCACGGACTACTGAAGCTTTCTTT. Translation: CASKSARTTEAFF.

CDR3 nucleotides: TGCGCCAGCAGGTGGGAGGGGGAGACCCAGTACTTC. It is translated as CASRWEGETQYF. This sequence joins TRBV5-1 and TRBJ2-5; 7 bases line up with TRBD2. This CDR3 spans 12 amino acids. The V gene end was trimmed by 5 bases and the J gene end by 5 bases; junction bases not matched to a gene: 3. Germline values: CDR1 SGHRS, CDR2 YFSETQ.